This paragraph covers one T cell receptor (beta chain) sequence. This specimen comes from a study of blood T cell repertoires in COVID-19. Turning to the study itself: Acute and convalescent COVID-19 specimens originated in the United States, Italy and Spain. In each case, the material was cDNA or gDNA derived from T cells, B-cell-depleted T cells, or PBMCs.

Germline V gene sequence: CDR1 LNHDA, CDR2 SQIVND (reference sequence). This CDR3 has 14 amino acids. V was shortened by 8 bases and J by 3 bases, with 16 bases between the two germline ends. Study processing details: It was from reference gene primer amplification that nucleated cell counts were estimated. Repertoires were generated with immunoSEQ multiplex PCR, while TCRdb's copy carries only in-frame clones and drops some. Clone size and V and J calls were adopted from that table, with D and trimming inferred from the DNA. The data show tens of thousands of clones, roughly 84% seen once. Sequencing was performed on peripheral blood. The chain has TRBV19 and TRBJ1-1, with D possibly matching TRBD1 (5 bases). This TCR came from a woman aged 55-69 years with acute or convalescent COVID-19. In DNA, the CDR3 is TGTGCCAGTTTTGCCCCCCGGGGGTACACTGAAGCTTTCTTT. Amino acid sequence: CASFAPRGYTEAFF.